A single sample gave rise to the 5 T cell receptor beta chains below, sequenced in a study of blood T cell repertoires in COVID-19. Produced via immunoSEQ multiplex PCR; TCRdb's table is partial and in-frame only. The sample contains about 70,000 clones, 90% to 95% of which appear only once. The sample comprised peripheral blood. These receptors were taken from a human donor in a cohort sampled during active COVID-19.

V and J are TRBV28 and TRBJ2-6, with 8 bases identical to TRBD2. This CDR3 is built from 18 residues. The trim removed 7 bases at V and 0 bases at J, leaving 11 bases unmatched. Per germline, CDR1 MDHEN and CDR2 SYDVKM. The CDR3 DNA sequence: TGTGCCAGCACCCCGGGAGGGGCCAGAGGCTCTGGGGCCAACGTCCTGACTTTC. Its translation is CASTPGGARGSGANVLTF.

This chain joins TRBV5-4 and TRBJ1-2; 7 bases fit TRBD1. The CDR3 spans 18 residues. Trimming took 0 bases from V and 0 from J; bases not matched to a gene: 11. The germline V gene encodes CDR1 SGHNT and CDR2 YYREEE (reference sequence). The CDR3 region has the DNA TGTGCCAGCAGCTTGGCCTCTGATAGAGGACAGGCTAACTATGGCTACACCTTC. Translated, it gives CASSLASDRGQANYGYTF.

CDR3 DNA sequence: TGTGCCAGCAGTTTACCTAGGCGGGAGCAGTACTTC. It codes for CASSLPRREQYF. The chain uses TRBV28 and TRBJ2-7; D not resolved. V was clipped by 2 bases and J by 7 bases, with 9 bases between them. Per germline, CDR1 MDHEN and CDR2 SYDVKM. The CDR3 has 12 amino acids.

The genes are TRBV3-1 (or the pseudogene TRBV3-2) and TRBJ2-3, with D perhaps TRBD1 (8 bases). Trimming took 1 base from V and 6 from J, leaving 20 bases between them. This CDR3 has 17 residues. CDR1 LGHDT and CDR2 YNNKEL come from the germline V gene (reference sequence). The CDR3: CASSQARGGQVIDTQYF. The CDR3 DNA is TGTGCCAGCAGCCAAGCGAGGGGGGGACAGGTTATTGATACGCAGTATTTT.

V usage is TRBV4-2 and J usage is TRBJ1-2; TRBD1 aligns across 7 bases. After removal of 4 bases from V and 8 bases from J, the junction contained 10 bases not matched to a gene. The germline CDR1 and CDR2 sequences are LGHNA and YNFKEQ. The CDR3 is 14 amino acids. CDR3 amino acids: CASSRGQSATGYTF. The CDR3 bases are TGTGCCAGCAGCCGGGGACAGTCGGCAACCGGCTACACCTTC.